Given below is one TCR beta chain in context. Its antigen is unknown. This entry belongs to a study of beta chain features in type 1 diabetes. Study-wide results and caveats: Any PCR bias toward short templates would affect both groups alike. cDNA-based sequencing might over-represent cells highly expressing TCR. Any HLA-type effect on TCRB rearrangement remained unresolved here. Among patients with Type 1 diabetes, TCRB CDR3s were moderately but significantly shorter in every one of the four CD4+ subsets.

TCRB transcripts that were expressed got sequenced, as all of the isolated RNA had been reverse transcribed. Repertoires were generated with immunoSEQ multiplex PCR, while TCRdb's copy carries only in-frame clones and drops some. The table has around 690,000 clones, 9.5% to 15% seen once. The CDR3 length is 12 residues. Germline CDR1 LNHNV, CDR2 YYDKDF (reference sequence). The V end lost 5 bases, the J end lost 6 bases, and 10 bases lay between the germline ends. Sorting with CD45RO/CCR7/CD25/CD127/CD95/CD27 yielded naive, central memory, regulatory and stem-like memory CD4+ cells. J is TRBJ1-1 and V is TRBV15; D perhaps matches TRBD1 (6 bases). The sample comprised naive CD4+ T cells from blood. This TCR derives from a man aged 25-40 years with type 1 diabetes. The CDR3 DNA reads as TGTGCCACCAGCTCCAGGGGAGCTGAAGCTTTCTTT. Translated: CATSSRGAEAFF.